This T cell receptor beta chain derives from a study of blood T cells in healthy people across ages. Study-level points and caveats: TCR beta diversity per million T cells fell roughly linearly with age.

With regard to this clonotype: Its antigen is as yet unknown.

Primed by a sample-barcoded 5' primer and a J-beta primer mix, a second PCR proceeded for about 7 to 11 cycles. Each cDNA was tagged by a template-switch adaptor containing 12 random nucleotides. TCRdb reprocessed the 5' RACE reads via MiXCR and lists one record per CDR3 protein. The sample contains approximately 900,000 distinct CDR3 sequences, 45% to 50% of which appear only once. Researchers isolated at least 6.5 million PBMCs per sample. Total RNA, at least 5 micrograms per sample, was extracted from PBMCs. The CDR3 consists of 14 residues. Between the trimmed V and J ends, which lost 0 bases and 5 bases, there was a span of 14 bases. Germline V gene sequence: CDR1 DFQATT, CDR2 SNEGSKA (reference sequence).

The TCR sequence derives from a man younger than 40 in good health. The sample was blood. The genes are TRBV20-1 and TRBJ2-7, with D uncertain. The CDR3 nucleotides are TGCAGTGCTAGAGATACGTCTTGGGAAAACGAGCAGTACTTC. Translation gives CSARDTSWENEQYF.